Listed here are 6 T cell receptor beta chains from one sample, sequenced in a study of beta chain features in type 1 diabetes. Notes on the study in general: Shortening that was moderate but significant affected the TCRB CDR3s of Type 1 diabetes patients in all four CD4+ subsets.

These receptors have no known antigen. Sequencing targeted expressed TCRB transcripts, as all isolated RNA had been reverse transcribed. Produced via immunoSEQ multiplex PCR; TCRdb's table is partial and in-frame only. Counted here are approximately 260,000 clones, 24% occurring once; the ten biggest clones make up approximately 0.011%. The material sequenced was naive CD4+ T cells from blood. All receptors come from a woman in her 30s with type 1 diabetes.

The V and J genes are TRBV6-6 and TRBJ2-7, with 7 bases aligning to TRBD2. The ends lost 2 bases at V and 0 bases at J; junction bases unmatched: 4. CDR1 is MNHNY and CDR2 is SVGAGI in the germline V gene (reference sequence). This CDR3 is 15 amino acids long. DNA of the CDR3: TGTGCCAGCAGTTACCCTAGCGGATACTCCTACGAGCAGTACTTC. The encoded protein is CASSYPSGYSYEQYF.

This rearrangement joins TRBV21-1 to TRBJ2-1; the table's D gene call, TRBD2, was not cross checked with the DNA. TRBV21-1 is labeled a pseudogene. CDR3 length: 23 amino acids. In DNA form, the CDR3 reads TGTGCCAGCAGCAAGCCGAGGGCACTAGCGGGAGTATACAGGACAACGTTCAACAATGAGCAGTTCTTC. It is translated as CASSKPRALAGVYRTTFNNEQFF.

This clone showed up just a few times. V is TRBV5-6 and J is TRBJ2-7; TRBD1 agrees at 8 bases. This CDR3 spans 15 amino acids. Germline CDR1 and CDR2: SGHDT and YYEEEE. The V segment lost 2 bases and the J segment 7 bases; nucleotides outside the gene matches: 11. The CDR3 bases are TGTGCCAGCAGCTTACGGGACAGGCGTACTAGGGAGCAGTACTTC. This codes for CASSLRDRRTREQYF.

The chain joins TRBV15 to TRBJ2-5, with TRBD2 identical over 9 bases. Germline V gives CDR1 LNHNV, CDR2 YYDKDF (reference sequence). This CDR3 spans 14 amino acids. Trimming at V came to 10 bases and at J to 4 bases, leaving 10 bases not matched to a gene. The CDR3: CAIAGGPEGETQYF. The CDR3, as DNA: TGTGCCATCGCGGGAGGGCCGGAGGGAGAGACCCAGTACTTC.

The gene calls are TRBV28 and TRBJ2-7, with TRBD1 identical over 9 bases. The CDR3 extends over 13 amino acids. The germline V gene encodes CDR1 MDHEN and CDR2 SYDVKM. With V trimmed by 6 bases and J by 4 bases, 4 bases remained unmatched. CDR3 protein: CASRPDRGYEQYF. CDR3 nucleotide sequence: TGTGCCAGCAGACCGGACAGGGGTTACGAGCAGTACTTC.

The chain joins TRBV9 to TRBJ2-1; 7 bases align to TRBD2. The length of the CDR3 is 15 residues. Germline CDR1 and CDR2: SGDLS and YYNGEE. Trimming at V came to 4 bases and at J to 1 base, leaving 5 bases not matched to a gene. CDR3 region: CASSPSGHSYNEQFF. The CDR3 nucleotides are TGTGCCAGCAGCCCTAGCGGCCATTCCTACAATGAGCAGTTCTTC.